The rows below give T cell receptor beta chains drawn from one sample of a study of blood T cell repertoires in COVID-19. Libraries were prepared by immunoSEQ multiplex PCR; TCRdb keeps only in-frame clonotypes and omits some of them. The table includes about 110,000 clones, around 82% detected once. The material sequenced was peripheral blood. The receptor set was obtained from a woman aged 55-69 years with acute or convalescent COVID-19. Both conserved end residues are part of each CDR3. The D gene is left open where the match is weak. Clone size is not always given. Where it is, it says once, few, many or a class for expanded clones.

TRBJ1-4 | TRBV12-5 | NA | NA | TGTGCTAGTGCTCAATTCAGGGCCTCTAATGAAAAACTGTTTTTT | CASAQFRASNEKLFF
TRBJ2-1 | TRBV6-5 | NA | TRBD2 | TGTGCCAGCAGCGGGGGAGGGCATAACAATGAGCAGTTCTTC | CASSGGGHNNEQFF
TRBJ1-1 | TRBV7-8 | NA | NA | TGTGCCAGCAGCTTAGTCCAGGGACTTGAAGCTTTCTTT | CASSLVQGLEAFF
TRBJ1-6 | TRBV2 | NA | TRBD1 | TGTGCCAGCAGTCGAGAAGGGACAGGCAACTCACCCCTCCACTTT | CASSREGTGNSPLHF
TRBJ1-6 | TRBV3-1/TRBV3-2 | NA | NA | TGTGCCAGCAGCCAAGTCTTCCCGACAGGTGTCTGGAATTCACCCCTCCACTTT | CASSQVFPTGVWNSPLHF
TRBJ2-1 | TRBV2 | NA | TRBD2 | TGTGCCAGGGGCGATAGCGGGGGGGCCGGCGAGCAGTTCTTC | CARGDSGGAGEQFF
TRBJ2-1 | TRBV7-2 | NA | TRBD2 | TGTGCCAGCAGCTTAGCGGGGGGGTATCGTGAGCAGTTCTTC | CASSLAGGYREQFF
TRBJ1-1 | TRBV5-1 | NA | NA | TGCGCCAGCAGCACACAGGGGAACACTGAAGCTTTCTTT | CASSTQGNTEAFF
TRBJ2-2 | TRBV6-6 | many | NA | TGTGCCAGCAGTTACCCCCAGACTACGAGCGGGGAGCTGTTTTTT | CASSYPQTTSGELFF
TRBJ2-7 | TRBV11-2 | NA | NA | TGTGCCAGCAGCTTAGAATGGTCTGTGAGCTCCTACGAGCAGTACTTC | CASSLEWSVSSYEQYF
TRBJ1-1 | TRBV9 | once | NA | TGTGCCAGCAGCGGCCCCCCGGACACTGAAGCTTTCTTT | CASSGPPDTEAFF
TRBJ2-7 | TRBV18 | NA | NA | TGTGCCAGCTCCTGGACAGAGACCTACGAGCAGTACTTC | CASSWTETYEQYF
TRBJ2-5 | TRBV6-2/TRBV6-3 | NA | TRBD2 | TGTGCCAGCAGTAACCCCAGACTAGCGGGGATGGAGACCCAGTACTTC | CASSNPRLAGMETQYF
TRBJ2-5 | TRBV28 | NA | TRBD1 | TGTGCCAGCAGTTTATGGGGACAGGGAAGGGAGACCCAGTACTTC | CASSLWGQGRETQYF
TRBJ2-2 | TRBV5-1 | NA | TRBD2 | TGCGCCAGCGGGGGAGGGCAAACCGGGGAGCTGTTTTTT | CASGGGQTGELFF
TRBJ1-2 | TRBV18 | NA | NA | TGTGCCAGCTCACCGGTCGGGACAACAGCTAACTATGGCTACACCTTC | CASSPVGTTANYGYTF
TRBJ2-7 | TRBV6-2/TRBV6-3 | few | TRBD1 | TGTGCCAGCAGTTACTCCCCCAACCTAGGGACAGACGATTCCTACGAGCAGTACTTC | CASSYSPNLGTDDSYEQYF
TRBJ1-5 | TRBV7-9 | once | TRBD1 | TGTGCCAGCAGTCTACAGGGGAATCAGCCCCAGCATTTT | CASSLQGNQPQHF
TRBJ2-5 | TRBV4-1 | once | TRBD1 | TGCGCCAGCAGACAGGGGGCGCGGGAGACCCAGTACTTC | CASRQGARETQYF
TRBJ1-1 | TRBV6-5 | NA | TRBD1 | TGTGCCAGCATGTACAGGCAGGGGGTGAACACTGAAGCTTTCTTT | CASMYRQGVNTEAFF
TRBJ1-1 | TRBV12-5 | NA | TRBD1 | TGTGCTAGTGGTGCCGGGACAGGGAATTCTCCGCACACTGAAGCTTTCTTT | CASGAGTGNSPHTEAFF
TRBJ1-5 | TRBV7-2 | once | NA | TGTGCCAGCAGCTTAGTCCAGGGCCATAGCAATCAGCCCCAGCATTTT | CASSLVQGHSNQPQHF
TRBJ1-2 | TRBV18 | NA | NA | TGTGCCAGCTCACCTGAGGCAGGGATAGGTTATGGCTACACCTTC | CASSPEAGIGYGYTF
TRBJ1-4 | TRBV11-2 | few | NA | TGTGCCAGCAGCCTTGCCGAGGGTCCTAATGAAAAACTGTTTTTT | CASSLAEGPNEKLFF
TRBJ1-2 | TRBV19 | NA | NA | TGTGCCAGTACCAGGGGAGAGGGGTACTATGGCTACACCTTC | CASTRGEGYYGYTF
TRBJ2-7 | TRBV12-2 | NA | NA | TGTGCAAGTCGCTTAAGCGTCGGGTCAGCACCCTACGAGCAGTACTTC | CASRLSVGSAPYEQYF
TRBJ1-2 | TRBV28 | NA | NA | TGTGCCAGCAGTTGGCAGGTCGCCTCCTATGGCTACACCTTC | CASSWQVASYGYTF
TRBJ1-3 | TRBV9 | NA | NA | TGTGCCAGCAGCGTAGGGGGGGGCTCTGGAAACACCATATATTTT | CASSVGGGSGNTIYF
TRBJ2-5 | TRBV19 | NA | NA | TGTGCCAGTAGTGAACCGGGTGCAGAGACCCAGTACTTC | CASSEPGAETQYF
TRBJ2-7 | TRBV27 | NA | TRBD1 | TGTGCCAGCAACCGGGACAGGGTACTTGGCTCCTACGAGCAGTACTTC | CASNRDRVLGSYEQYF
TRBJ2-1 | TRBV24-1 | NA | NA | TGTGCCACCAGTGACCATATACTAAATGAGCAGTTCTTC | CATSDHILNEQFF
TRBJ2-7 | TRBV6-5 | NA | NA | TGTGCCAGCAGTTATTCCGGACTACGCTACGAGCAGTACTTC | CASSYSGLRYEQYF
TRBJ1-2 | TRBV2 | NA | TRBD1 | TGTGCCAGCAGACGACAGGGTGGGGTCGGGTCTGGCTACACCTTC | CASRRQGGVGSGYTF
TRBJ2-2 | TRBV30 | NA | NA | TGTGCCTGGAGTTCAGATTACACCGGGGAGCTGTTTTTT | CAWSSDYTGELFF
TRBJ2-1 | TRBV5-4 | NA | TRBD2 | TGTGCCAGCCAGGGACTAGCGGGCTACAATGAGCAGTTCTTC | CASQGLAGYNEQFF
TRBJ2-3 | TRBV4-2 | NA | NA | TGTGCCAGCAGCCCACGACGGGACACAGATACGCAGTATTTT | CASSPRRDTDTQYF
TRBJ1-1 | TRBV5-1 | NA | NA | TGCGCCAGCAGCTCAGGCGGGGGGCGTAGCACTGAAGCTTTCTTT | CASSSGGGRSTEAFF
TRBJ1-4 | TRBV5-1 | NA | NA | TGCGCCAGCAGCTTGGATCCGGGTGAAAAACTGTTTTTT | CASSLDPGEKLFF
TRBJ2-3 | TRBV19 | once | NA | TGTGCCAGTAGTCCGCGCACCGGGGTTCTCCCCTCTACGCAGTATTTT | CASSPRTGVLPSTQYF
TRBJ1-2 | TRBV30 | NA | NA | TGTGCCTGGAGTGTGTGGGGGGTCGCTATGGGCTACACCTTC | CAWSVWGVAMGYTF
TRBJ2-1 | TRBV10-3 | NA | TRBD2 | TGTGCCACAAGACTAGCGGGGGGGCTGGCGAATGAGCAGTTCTTC | CATRLAGGLANEQFF